These 11 T cell receptor beta chains were all obtained from the same sample, sequenced in a study of CD8+CD57+ T cells in acquired aplastic anemia. The template used for profiling TCR beta VDJ and CDR3 was genomic DNA. TCRdb re-analysed the reads in MiXCR, keeping a single row per CDR3 protein. The repertoire holds under 150,000 distinct CDR3 sequences, 40% to 45% seen once, with 8% to 9% in the top ten. Input material: sorted CD4+, CD8+, or CD8+CD57+ T cells (not recorded which) from PBMCs. The receptor source for this set is a human donor in good health, serving as a control.

A few counts support this clonotype. This could be a read error, since a much larger clone is one nucleotide away. V usage is TRBV2 and J usage is TRBJ2-1; 8 bases line up with TRBD2. Germline V CDR1 and CDR2: SNHLY, FYNNEI. The CDR3 is 11 residues long. The CDR3 is CSGGTHNEQFF. The CDR3 DNA follows: TGTAGCGGGGGTACCCACAATGAGCAGTTCTTC.

This clonotype was observed a handful of times. The CDR3 sequence: CSAPTVQGANSPLHF. The CDR3 DNA follows: TGCAGTGCTCCAACCGTGCAGGGGGCCAATTCACCCCTCCACTTT. The rearrangement uses TRBV20-1 and TRBJ1-6; 8 bases line up with TRBD1. The CDR3 totals 15 residues. The J segment lost 7 bases and the V segment lost 5 bases, leaving 10 bases of the junction unmatched. Germline CDR1 reads DFQATT; CDR2 reads SNEGSKA (reference sequence).

The V call is TRBV25-1, the J call TRBJ1-5, with D possibly TRBD1 on 5 matching bases. V lost 5 bases to trimming and J lost 6 bases, with 11 bases between them. The CDR3 length is 13 residues. Per the germline V gene, CDR1 is MGHDK and CDR2 is SYGVNS. The CDR3: CASSPGYAQPQHF. The CDR3 DNA is TGTGCCAGCAGTCCAGGGTACGCTCAGCCCCAGCATTTT. The full variable domain, with the rest looked up from reference TRBV25-1 and TRBJ1-5, is EADIYQTPRYLVIGTGKKITLECSQTMGHDKMYWYQQDPGMELHLIHYSYGVNSTEKGDLSSESTVSRIRTEHFPLTLESARPSHTSQYLCASSPGYAQPQHFGDGTRLSIL.

This clonotype was recorded many times. The chain recombines TRBV11-2 with TRBJ2-7; 7 bases agree with TRBD2. The germline CDR1 and CDR2 sequences are SGHAT and FQNNGV. The J segment lost 0 bases and the V segment lost 4 bases, leaving 3 bases of the junction unmatched. The CDR3 has 14 amino acids. DNA for the CDR3: TGTGCCAGCAGCTCCGGGACTAACTCCTACGAGCAGTACTTC. Protein sequence: CASSSGTNSYEQYF.

The gene calls are TRBV7-8 and TRBJ1-5; D is perhaps TRBD1 (6 bases). CDR3 length equals 16 residues. The germline V and J ends were trimmed by 3 bases and 0 bases, with 12 bases remaining between them. The germline gives CDR1 SGHVS, CDR2 FQNEAQ. CDR3 region: CASSFEGGNSNQPQHF. The DNA of the CDR3 is TGTGCCAGCAGCTTCGAAGGGGGTAATAGCAATCAGCCCCAGCATTTT.

V gene TRBV10-3 combines with J gene TRBJ2-4, with a tentative D call TRBD1 (5 bases). The V gene's germline CDR1 is ENHRY and CDR2 SYGVKD. Trimming removed 10 bases at V and 8 bases at J, with 15 bases between. This CDR3 has 12 amino acids. CDR3 sequence: CASTQGADIQYF. The CDR3 region has the DNA TGTGCCAGCACTCAGGGCGCAGACATTCAGTACTTC.

J is TRBJ2-7 and V is TRBV5-5; 8 nucleotides match TRBD1. Trimming cost V 4 bases and J 5 bases; bases outside gene matches: 8. CDR3 length: 14 amino acids. CDR1 and CDR2 (germline): SGHKS, YYEKEE (reference sequence). The CDR3 region has the DNA TGTGCCAGCAGCACAGACAGGGGCCCCGACGAGCAGTACTTC. Translation: CASSTDRGPDEQYF. The full variable domain, completed using reference TRBV5-5 and TRBJ2-7, is DAGVTQSPTHLIKTRGQQVTLRCSPISGHKSVSWYQQVLGQGPQFIFQYYEKEERGRGNFPDRFSARQFPNYSSELNVNALLLGDSALYLCASSTDRGPDEQYFGPGTRLTVT.

This clonotype was seen more than once but under ten times. The V call is TRBV30, the J call TRBJ2-5; D is perhaps TRBD1 (7 bases). Germline loops: CDR1 GTSNPN, CDR2 SVGIG (reference sequence). Trimming cost V 4 bases and J 2 bases, with 17 bases left between them. This CDR3 is 15 amino acids long. The CDR3 loop is CAWIPRGRSQETQYF. Written as DNA, the CDR3 is TGTGCCTGGATTCCCAGGGGGAGGTCGCAAGAGACCCAGTACTTC.

This clonotype was observed a handful of times. The junction does not match germline at one end; this may be a read error. The chain combines TRBV28 with TRBJ1-1; maybe TRBD1 (5 bases). The length of the CDR3 is 11 residues. Germline-derived CDR1 and CDR2 are MDHEN and SYDVKM. This CDR3 is CASTTPAGTQF. The CDR3 bases are TGTGCCAGCACCACCCCGGCCGGGACGCAGTTT.

This clonotype has more than one count but fewer than ten. This chain connects TRBV5-1 to TRBJ1-2; no clear D gene. Trimming shortened V by 0 bases and J by 8 bases, and 17 bases separated the two germline ends. This CDR3 spans 15 amino acids. Per the germline V gene, CDR1 is SGHRS and CDR2 is YFSETQ. CDR3 coding DNA: TGCGCCAGCAGCTTGGCTGATCCTCGGGTGGGGGGCTACACCTTC. It specifies CASSLADPRVGGYTF.

This clonotype occurred many times. The chain employs TRBV24-1 and TRBJ2-5, with 7 bases that match TRBD2. Trimming cost V 1 base and J 5 bases; bases outside gene matches: 12. The CDR3 is made up of 17 amino acids. Germline V gene sequence: CDR1 KGHDR, CDR2 SFDVKD. The CDR3 here is CATSDLGLAENGETQYF. In DNA form, the CDR3 reads TGTGCCACCAGTGATTTAGGGCTAGCGGAGAATGGGGAGACCCAGTACTTC.